Listed below are T cell receptor beta chains from one sample, sequenced in a study of cytomegalovirus exposure and HLA in healthy donors. Assay: immunoSEQ multiplex PCR; the TCRdb copy retains only in-frame clones and omits some. The table has about 130,000 clones, nearly 90% seen once. The specimen was PBMCs. The source is a woman under 30 in good health and CMV-seronegative. Each CDR3 is given with its conserved first and last residue. Fields, in order: D gene, clone size, J gene, V gene, CDR3 DNA, CDR3 protein. A D gene is named only where the DNA matches it firmly. Where a row states a size, it is once, few, many or the class of an expanded clone; other rows omit it.

NA,NA,TRBJ2-3,TRBV10-3,TGTGCTATACTGTCCGAGCAGGGAATAACAGATACGCAGTATTTT,CAILSEQGITDTQYF
NA,NA,TRBJ1-3,TRBV30,TGTGCCTGGAGTTCTGTCTCTGGAAACACCATATATTTT,CAWSSVSGNTIYF
TRBD2,NA,TRBJ2-3,TRBV27,TGTGCCAGCAGTTTGCCGGGGGGGCTTGATACGCAGTATTTT,CASSLPGGLDTQYF
TRBD2,NA,TRBJ2-7,TRBV19,TGTGCCACTGGACTAGCGGGAGACTACGAGCAGTACTTC,CATGLAGDYEQYF
NA,NA,TRBJ2-1,TRBV28,TGTGCCAGCAGTTTAACCCTCTCGGGGAATGAGCAGTTCTTC,CASSLTLSGNEQFF
NA,NA,TRBJ2-7,TRBV5-1,TGCGCCAGCAGCTATACCGACAGTCCTACCTACGAGCAGTACTTC,CASSYTDSPTYEQYF
NA,NA,TRBJ1-1,TRBV5-1,TGCGCCAGCAGCTTGGCCCAGGGCCAGACTGAAGCTTTCTTT,CASSLAQGQTEAFF
NA,NA,TRBJ1-1,TRBV28,TGTGCCAGCAGTCGACCCAATCAGGGCATGAACACTGAAGCTTTCTTT,CASSRPNQGMNTEAFF
NA,once,TRBJ2-7,TRBV18,TGTGCCAGCTCACCAATGGCAGGATCCTCCTACGAGCAGTACTTC,CASSPMAGSSYEQYF
NA,once,TRBJ1-5,TRBV5-1,TGCGCCAGCAGCCTAACAGGGTCCGGTCAGCCCCAGCATTTT,CASSLTGSGQPQHF
TRBD1,NA,TRBJ1-6,TRBV7-8,TGTGCCAGCAGCGCAACAGGGGAACTGAGCTCCTATAATTCACCCCTCCACTTT,CASSATGELSSYNSPLHF
NA,once,TRBJ1-2,TRBV30,TGTGCCTGGAGAGGCCGCTTGGGGGGAAACTATGGCTACACCTTC,CAWRGRLGGNYGYTF
TRBD1,NA,TRBJ1-2,TRBV27,TGTGCCAGCAGTTTAAAACCACATGGGACAGGGAGCTATGGCTACACCTTC,CASSLKPHGTGSYGYTF
NA,NA,TRBJ1-4,TRBV10-3,TGTGCCATCTCTCCGGGTGAAAAACTGTTTTTT,CAISPGEKLFF
NA,NA,TRBJ1-5,TRBV7-9,TGTGCCAGCAGCTCCGGTAGGAGGGGCCAAAGCAATCAGCCCCAGCATTTT,CASSSGRRGQSNQPQHF
NA,NA,TRBJ1-5,TRBV5-5,TGTGCCAGCAGCCCAGGACAGCTGGGGCATCAGCCCCAGCATTTT,CASSPGQLGHQPQHF
NA,NA,TRBJ2-3,TRBV30,TGTGCCTGGAGCCTCGCAGATACGCAGTATTTT,CAWSLADTQYF
TRBD1,NA,TRBJ2-5,TRBV30,TGTGCCTGGAGTGCCTGGGGACAGTACCAAGAGACCCAGTACTTC,CAWSAWGQYQETQYF
NA,NA,TRBJ2-3,TRBV5-1,TGCGCCAGCAGCCGATCCGCCCACTGGCGGGGAGGAGATACGCAGTATTTT,CASSRSAHWRGGDTQYF
NA,few,TRBJ1-2,TRBV2,TGTGCCACCACTCCCGAACAGGGCTATGGCTACACCTTC,CATTPEQGYGYTF
TRBD1,NA,TRBJ1-1,TRBV7-9,TGTGCCAGCAGCTACCCGACAGGGGCGGCGGACACTGAAGCTTTCTTT,CASSYPTGAADTEAFF
NA,few,TRBJ1-2,TRBV6-5,TGTGCCAGCAGTCCTGGCAATGGCTACACCTTC,CASSPGNGYTF
TRBD2,NA,TRBJ2-1,TRBV7-9,TGTGCCAGCGGGTTCGGGGGGGCCAAATCAAATGAGCAGTTCTTC,CASGFGGAKSNEQFF
TRBD1,NA,TRBJ1-2,TRBV19,TGTGCCAGTAGTATTGGGACAGGGGCACCCGCGTACTATGGCTACACCTTC,CASSIGTGAPAYYGYTF
NA,NA,TRBJ1-2,TRBV14,TGTGCCAGCAGCCGAACCTCGACAGGAAACTATGGCTACACCTTC,CASSRTSTGNYGYTF
NA,NA,TRBJ2-1,TRBV5-1,TGCGCCAGCAGCCCAGGGCCGAGCTCCTACAATGAGCAGTTCTTC,CASSPGPSSYNEQFF
NA,NA,TRBJ1-2,TRBV20-1,TGCAGTGCTCGACTCGGCTATGGCTACACCTTC,CSARLGYGYTF
TRBD2,NA,TRBJ2-5,TRBV10-2,TGCGCCAGCTCAATAGCGGGGGGGCGGCAAGAGACCCAGTACTTC,CASSIAGGRQETQYF
TRBD1,NA,TRBJ1-2,TRBV29-1,TGCAGCGCGGGACAGGACGGCTACACCTTC,CSAGQDGYTF
NA,NA,TRBJ2-5,TRBV28,TGTGCCAGCGGACTCCATAGGATGGTGAAGACCCAGTACTTC,CASGLHRMVKTQYF
NA,once,TRBJ2-3,TRBV4-1,TGCGCCAGCAGCCAAGTGGCGGAAAGGAGGGCAGATACGCAGTATTTT,CASSQVAERRADTQYF
NA,NA,TRBJ1-2,TRBV30,TGTGCCTGGAGTGTACGAGGACACAGTTATGGCTACACCTTC,CAWSVRGHSYGYTF
TRBD2,NA,TRBJ2-7,TRBV25-1,TGTGCCAGCAGTGAGACTAGCACCTACGAGCAGTACTTT,CASSETSTYEQYF
NA,NA,TRBJ2-3,TRBV12-1,TGTGCCAGCACTCCATCCGGGACTAGCGGGAGTATAGATACGCAGTATTTT,CASTPSGTSGSIDTQYF
NA,NA,TRBJ1-5,TRBV28,TGTGCCAGCAGTTTATTCGGTGCAGGGGTCCAGCCCCAGCATTTT,CASSLFGAGVQPQHF
TRBD2,NA,TRBJ2-2,TRBV4-2,TGTGCCAGCAGCCAAGACACTAGCGGGATGTCCGGGGAGCTGTTTTTT,CASSQDTSGMSGELFF
TRBD1,NA,TRBJ1-2,TRBV5-6,TGTGCCAGCAGTCCCAAAGGACAGGAGACCATCTATGGCTACACCTTC,CASSPKGQETIYGYTF
NA,NA,TRBJ1-5,TRBV28,TGTGCCAGCACCCTCCTCCGGGACATCAATCAGCCCCAGCATTTT,CASTLLRDINQPQHF
NA,NA,TRBJ2-3,TRBV19,TGTGCCAGTAGTATTAGACAGACCACAGATACGCAGTATTTT,CASSIRQTTDTQYF
NA,NA,TRBJ1-1,TRBV27,TGTGCCAGCAGTACCAGGGCGCTTAACACTGAAGCTTTCTTT,CASSTRALNTEAFF
TRBD1,NA,TRBJ2-7,TRBV7-2,TGTGCCAGCAGCCCCTTCGGGGGACAGGGCTACGAGCAGTACTTC,CASSPFGGQGYEQYF
TRBD1,NA,TRBJ2-7,TRBV25-1,TGTGCCAGCAGTGTTGGAACAGGGGGAATCTACGAGCAGTACTTC,CASSVGTGGIYEQYF
NA,NA,TRBJ1-5,TRBV2,TGTGCCAGCAGTGAAAGACAGGGCAATCAGCCCCAGCATTTT,CASSERQGNQPQHF
TRBD1,NA,TRBJ2-1,TRBV30,TGTGCCTGGAGTGCCGGGACAGGGGCCTACAATGAGCAGTTCTTC,CAWSAGTGAYNEQFF
TRBD1,once,TRBJ1-2,TRBV30,TGTGCCTGGAGTCTTCCGGACAGGGGCGTAAGAGGCTACACCTTC,CAWSLPDRGVRGYTF
TRBD2,once,TRBJ2-3,TRBV6-4,TGTGCCAGCAGATATAGCGGGGGGGCAGATACGCAGTATTTT,CASRYSGGADTQYF
NA,NA,TRBJ2-7,TRBV10-2,TGCGCCAGCAGCCCAACAGGAATGGGCGAGCAGTACTTC,CASSPTGMGEQYF
TRBD2,NA,TRBJ2-2,TRBV5-4,TGTGCCAGCAGCTTGGGCGGGAGCGGCGGGGAGCTGTTTTTT,CASSLGGSGGELFF
NA,NA,TRBJ1-4,TRBV9,TGTGCCAGCAGCGTAGCCGGTAATGAAAAACTGTTTTTT,CASSVAGNEKLFF
NA,NA,TRBJ2-3,TRBV5-1,TGCGCCAGCAACCTCGGGGTCGGGAGCACAGATACGCAGTATTTT,CASNLGVGSTDTQYF